This T cell receptor beta chain was recovered during a study of T cell repertoires in cytomegalovirus infection. This CDR3 has 16 residues. V gave up 6 bases and J gave up 5 bases, with 19 bases separating them. Germline CDR1 MDHEN, CDR2 SYDVKM. TCRdb ran MiXCR on the reads and lists one entry per CDR3 protein. Seen here are about 150,000 distinct CDR3 sequences, 17% observed once, and the top ten hold approximately 19%. This clonotype was counted only a few times. Sequenced material: CD8+ T cells from PBMCs. V gene TRBV28 combines with J gene TRBJ2-2; D is unclear. The clonotype comes from a human donor in good health (CMV status not recorded). Some clones in this sample may be carry-over from other donors' samples. For the CDR3, the DNA is TGTGCCAGCAGATCGCCTGTTTTGGGCTCTACCGGGGAGCTGTTTTTT. It encodes CASRSPVLGSTGELFF. The whole variable domain, remainder taken from reference TRBV28 and TRBJ2-2, is DVKVTQSSRYLVKRTGEKVFLECVQDMDHENMFWYRQDPGLGLRLIYFSYDVKMKEKGDIPEGYSVSREKKERFSLILESASTNQTSMYLCASRSPVLGSTGELFFGEGSRLTVL.